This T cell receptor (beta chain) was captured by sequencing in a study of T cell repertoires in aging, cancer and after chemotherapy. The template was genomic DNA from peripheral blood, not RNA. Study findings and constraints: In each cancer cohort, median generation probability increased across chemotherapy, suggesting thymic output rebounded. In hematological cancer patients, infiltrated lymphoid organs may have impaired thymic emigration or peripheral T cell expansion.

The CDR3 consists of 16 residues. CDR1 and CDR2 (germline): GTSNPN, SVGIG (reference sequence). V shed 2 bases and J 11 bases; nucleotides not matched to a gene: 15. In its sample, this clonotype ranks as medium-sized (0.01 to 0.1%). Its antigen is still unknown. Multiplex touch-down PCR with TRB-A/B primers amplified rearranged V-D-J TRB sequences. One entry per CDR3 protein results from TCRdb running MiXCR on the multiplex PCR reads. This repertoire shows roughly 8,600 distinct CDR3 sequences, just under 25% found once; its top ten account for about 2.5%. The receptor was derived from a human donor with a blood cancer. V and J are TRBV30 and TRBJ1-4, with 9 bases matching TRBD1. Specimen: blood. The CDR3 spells CAWSLGTGSMWEKLFF. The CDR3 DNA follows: TGTGCCTGGAGTCTAGGGACAGGGTCCATGTGGGAGAAACTGTTTTTT.